This TCR beta chain is from a study of cytomegalovirus exposure and HLA in healthy donors. Use of 60 Vbeta and 13 Jbeta primers characterized the PCR. Assay: immunoSEQ multiplex PCR; the TCRdb copy retains only in-frame clones and omits some. The table has a few hundred thousand clones, around 90% seen once. Germline V lookup: CDR1 SGDLS, CDR2 YYNGEE. The CDR3 consists of 15 residues. V trimming: 0 bases; J trimming: 7 bases; junction bases outside the gene matches: 3. The chain is built from TRBV9 and TRBJ2-1, with 11 bases aligning to TRBD1. The TCR originated in a girl aged 2 to 9 in good health and CMV-seronegative. The source material was PBMCs. The CDR3 loop reads CASSVEGDRGNEQFF. DNA of the CDR3: TGTGCCAGCAGCGTAGAAGGGGACAGGGGGAATGAGCAGTTCTTC.